This TCR beta chain derives from a study of blood T cell repertoires in COVID-19. The method was immunoSEQ multiplex PCR; TCRdb's version includes in-frame clones alone and lacks a portion of them. The sample contains some 56,000 clones, 81% of which appear only once. The CDR3 runs to 16 residues. Germline V gene data show CDR1 as SNHLY and CDR2 as FYNNEI. Trimming took 4 bases from V and 5 from J, leaving 18 bases between them. This chain uses TRBV2 with TRBJ2-1; maybe TRBD1 (5 bases). This TCR was sampled from a woman older than 75 with active or convalescent COVID-19. The sequencing sample was made of peripheral blood. DNA of the CDR3: TGTGCCAGCAGTGGGAGATTGGGTCAGGGTCACAATGAGCAGTTCTTC. This sequence encodes CASSGRLGQGHNEQFF.